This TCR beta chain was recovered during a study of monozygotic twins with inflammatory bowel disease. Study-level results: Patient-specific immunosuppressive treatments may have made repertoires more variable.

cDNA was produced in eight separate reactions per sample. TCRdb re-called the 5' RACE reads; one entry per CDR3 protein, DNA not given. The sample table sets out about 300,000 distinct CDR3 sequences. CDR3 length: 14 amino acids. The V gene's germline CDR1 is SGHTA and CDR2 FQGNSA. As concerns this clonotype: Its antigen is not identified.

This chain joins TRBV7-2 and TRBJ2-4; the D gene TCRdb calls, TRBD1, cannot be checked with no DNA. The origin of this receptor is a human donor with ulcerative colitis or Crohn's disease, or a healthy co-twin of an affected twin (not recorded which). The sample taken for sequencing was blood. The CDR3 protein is CASGGALAKNIQYF. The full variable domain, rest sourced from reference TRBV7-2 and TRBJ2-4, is GAGVSQSPSNKVTEKGKDVELRCDPISGHTALYWYRQSLGQGLEFLIYFQGNSAPDKSGLPSDRFSAERTGGSVSTLTIQRTQQEDSAVYLCASGGALAKNIQYFGAGTRLSVL.